This T cell receptor beta chain was captured in a study of low-dose radiotherapy and immunotherapy resistance in tumors. Study-wide context: A total of 6.5 Gy was given to Cohort 1 as 0.5 Gy per fraction every 2 weeks. With cycle 1 day 1 as the start, patients took oral aspirin 300 mg daily for four cycles.

Alpha and beta chains were covered, as first-strand cDNA relied on TRAV- and TRBV-specific primers. PCR amplification of the TCRs was performed with Phusion for 20 PCR cycles, and it relied on a constant-region primer together with a V-primer adapter. TCRdb passed the reads through MiXCR, listing each CDR3 protein once. The sample has around 90,000 distinct CDR3 sequences; approximately 17% are singletons. The time point: before trial treatment. In the RACIN dose-escalation trial, donors got nivolumab plus ipilimumab with aspirin, cyclophosphamide and radiotherapy. Trimming pared 3 bases from V and 0 bases from J, leaving 8 bases between. The CDR3 has 14 residues.

The sequence derives from a male donor with prostate cancer. This chain links TRBV12-3 or TRBV12-4 with TRBJ1-1; D uncertain. The specimen was PBMCs, collected before treatment. The chain's CDR3 is CASSFGFMNTEAFF. CDR3 DNA sequence: TGTGCCAGCAGTTTTGGATTCATGAACACTGAAGCTTTCTTT.